This T cell receptor beta chain originates from a study of T cell clusters in autoimmune cytopenias (dated by TCRdb to between 2019 and 2020). Study-level background: TRB sequencing reached a median depth of approximately 53,000 reads per sample and yielded a median of 2,350 distinct TRB clonotypes per sample. The study aimed to test whether autoimmune cytopenia patients carry a disease-specific immune repertoire signature usable as a blood-based biomarker. TRB and IGH repertoires from peripheral blood were sequenced in autoimmune cytopenia patients at active disease and during treatment follow-up, with healthy, CLL and autoimmune hepatitis controls included alongside. The investigation overall reported the following: Almost three-fold more exclusive TRB clusters were observed in healthy donors than in active autoimmune hepatitis patients, consistent with an autoimmunity-wide signature. GLIPH results suggested that primary autoimmune cytopenia patients were missing physiological T cell clusters, with approximately 47 clusters found only in healthy donors compared with over 15 found only in patients. The T cell clusters were defined only in silico, and the functional role of the clusters was left to be validated experimentally. TRB repertoire shifts, with less even repertoires observed in secondary cytopenia and CLL, were mostly attributed to lymphoma bias rather than autoimmunity. In the comparison of secondary cytopenia with CLL, no cluster-lack signature showed up, apparently because the dominant lymphoma-associated repertoire masked the signature.

Each sample's TRB amplification started from roughly 260 ng of peripheral blood genomic DNA, which corresponds to roughly 38,000 genome equivalents. Judged by frequency, this clonotype is medium-sized (0.01 to 0.1%); no count was given. The target of this receptor is not known. The CDR3 starts with the cysteine, ends with the phenylalanine, and has 12 residues. Only the protein is on record. From the germline V gene, CDR1 is SQVTM and CDR2 is ANQGSEA. TRB rearrangements were amplified by multiplex PCR following a touch-down protocol, with the TRB-A and TRB-B primer pools mixed in one tube. Illumina adapters and sample indices were added to the amplicons through two consecutive PCR reactions performed with Phusion HS II polymerase. The amplicons were gel-purified using the NucleoSpin Gel and PCR Clean-up kit, after which quantification was performed by Qubit and quality was checked on an Agilent 2100 Bioanalyzer. Sequencing of the libraries was done on an Illumina MiSeq with paired-end, single-indexed, 600-cycle runs. On the study's bioinformatics: MiXCR version 2.1.12, together with the default MiXCR reference library, was used to align and assemble the TRB reads. Each unique CDR3 nucleotide sequence defined a clone, and only productive sequences with at least two reads were analysed. To assess repertoire diversity, an R script computed alpha-parameterized diversity profiles (alpha 0 to 5), which included the Shannon (alpha 1) and Simpson (alpha 2) indices. The tcR package was used to compute combinatorial TRB VJ usage, which was then compared between cohorts by principal component analysis with ade4. GLIPH was used to cluster TCRbeta CDR3s in pairs of cohorts matched for age and read depth, and a Wilcoxon test was used to compare cluster frequencies. Each entry corresponds to one CDR3 protein sequence from reads that TCRdb reprocessed, and DNA is not given. The V and J calls come from TCRdb's annotation, not from the publication. The table of this sample itemizes thousands of distinct CDR3 sequences. Around 3.3% of the sample is in the top ten clones.

Sequenced sample: peripheral blood. This chain is built from TRBV29-1 and TRBJ2-1. This receptor was identified in a human donor with an autoimmune cytopenia or autoimmune hepatitis (not recorded which). CDR3 sequence: CSAERTYNEQFF.